Listed below are T cell receptor beta chains from one sample, sequenced in a study of T-cell reconstitution after alpha-beta-depleted transplantation in children. TCRdb re-derived calls from the PCR reads in MiXCR, one entry per CDR3 protein. The sample consists of around 78,000 distinct CDR3 sequences, 7.3% of them appearing once. The sample consisted of PBMCs from the stem cell graft donor, taken from the stem cell graft. The receptors here all came from a human donor who donated a stem cell graft to a child with acute lymphoblastic leukemia. The CDR3 runs from the conserved cysteine through the conserved F or W. D genes are given only for firm matches. Some rows have no size entry. The others give once, few or many, or a class for an expanded clone.

NA | many | TRBJ2-2 | TRBV12-3/TRBV12-4 | CASTPGRTGLLIQNTGELFF | TGTGCCAGCACCCCGGGGAGGACGGGGCTTCTTATCCAGAACACCGGGGAGCTGTTTTTT
NA | many | TRBJ2-2 | TRBV5-1 | CASRAGTRNTGELFF | TGCGCCAGCAGGGCCGGGACCAGGAACACCGGGGAGCTGTTTTTT
NA | many | TRBJ1-5 | TRBV20-1 | CSAQIGSGSLSNQPQHF | TGCAGTGCTCAAATAGGATCAGGGTCCCTTAGCAATCAGCCCCAGCATTTT
TRBD1 | many | TRBJ1-5 | TRBV10-3 | CAISEGGGQGDQPQHF | TGTGCCATCAGTGAGGGCGGGGGGCAGGGGGATCAGCCCCAGCATTTT
NA | many | TRBJ2-5 | TRBV28 | CASTAGGKETHYF | TGTGCCAGCACCGCTGGAGGGAAAGAGACCCATTACTTC
TRBD1 | many | TRBJ2-7 | TRBV7-6 | CASSLVGQGTEQYF | TGTGCCAGCAGCTTAGTGGGACAGGGTACCGAGCAGTACTTC
TRBD1 | many | TRBJ1-5 | TRBV28 | CASSQTGAAIQPQHF | TGTGCCAGCAGCCAAACAGGGGCGGCCATTCAGCCCCAGCATTTT
NA | many | TRBJ2-5 | TRBV7-9 | CASSFGGTAQETQYF | TGTGCCAGCAGCTTCGGGGGGACAGCCCAAGAGACCCAGTACTTC
NA | many | TRBJ1-5 | TRBV6-5 | CASSYSRGSNQPQHF | TGTGCCAGCAGTTACTCGAGAGGGTCCAATCAGCCCCAGCATTTT
NA | NA | TRBJ1-1 | TRBV3-1 | CASAAEPRRPNTEAFF | TGTGCCAGCGCGGCGGAGCCCAGGCGGCCGAACACTGAAGCTTTCTTT
NA | NA | TRBJ1-2 | TRBV28 | CASSLTPDSYGYTF | TGTGCCAGCAGCTTAACCCCGGACAGCTATGGCTACACCTTC
TRBD1 | many | TRBJ1-2 | TRBV7-2 | CASSLRAGQGAGYTF | TGTGCCAGCAGCTTACGAGCGGGACAGGGAGCAGGCTACACCTTC
NA | many | TRBJ1-2 | TRBV29-1 | CSVEGPNQVYGYTF | TGCAGCGTTGAAGGACCAAATCAGGTCTATGGCTACACCTTC
NA | NA | TRBJ1-1 | TRBV19 | CASSIWGNTEAFF | TGTGCCAGTAGTATATGGGGAAACACTGAAGCTTTCTTT
NA | many | TRBJ2-1 | TRBV15 | CATSRDLINEQFF | TGTGCCACCAGCAGAGATCTCATCAATGAGCAGTTCTTC
NA | many | TRBJ1-4 | TRBV7-8 | CASSLAGAGEKLFF | TGTGCCAGCAGCTTAGCAGGGGCTGGTGAAAAACTGTTTTTT
NA | many | TRBJ2-5 | TRBV6-2/TRBV6-3 | CASRMDSSKETQYF | TGTGCCAGCAGAATGGACAGCTCGAAAGAGACCCAGTACTTC
TRBD1 | NA | TRBJ1-5 | TRBV12-3/TRBV12-4 | CASSRRVPGTGAGQPQHF | TGTGCCAGCAGCCGAAGGGTCCCCGGGACAGGGGCTGGTCAGCCCCAGCATTTT
NA | many | TRBJ1-5 | TRBV12-3/TRBV12-4 | CASRYGFQPQHF | TGTGCCAGCAGGTACGGGTTTCAGCCCCAGCATTTT
NA | many | TRBJ1-5 | TRBV12-3/TRBV12-4 | CASSPRTLRNQPQHF | TGTGCCAGCAGCCCAAGGACCCTGAGAAATCAGCCCCAGCATTTT
NA | many | TRBJ2-1 | TRBV7-9 | CASSSQLAREQFF | TGTGCCAGCAGCTCTCAACTAGCTAGGGAGCAGTTCTTC
NA | many | TRBJ2-5 | TRBV15 | CATSRSGLAFQETQYF | TGTGCCACCAGCAGATCGGGGCTAGCGTTTCAAGAGACCCAGTACTTC
NA | few | TRBJ2-6 | TRBV19 | CASSGSSSGANVLTF | TGTGCCAGTAGTGGCTCTAGCTCTGGGGCCAACGTCCTGACTTTC